These 19 T cell receptor beta chains share one sample of origin, sequenced in a study of identical twins. TCRdb itself ran the 5' RACE reads through MiXCR, one entry per CDR3 protein. Of hundreds of thousands of distinct CDR3 sequences listed, over 8.5% are singletons. The same data also contributed to another study, on yellow fever vaccine responses in identical twins.

Sequencing input: PBMCs. These receptor sequences come from a woman aged 18-30 years in good health.

The chain joins TRBV4-3 to TRBJ1-4; D might be TRBD1 (5 bases). The V gene lost 0 bases and the J gene lost 3 bases, with 14 bases spanning the gap. Germline loops: CDR1 LGHNA, CDR2 YSLEER. This CDR3 comprises 17 residues. CDR3 residues: CASSQDRGGVANEKLFF. The CDR3 bases are TGCGCCAGCAGCCAAGATCGGGGGGGAGTGGCTAATGAAAAACTGTTTTTT.

The V gene is TRBV6-1, the J gene TRBJ2-1; D remains ambiguous. V was cut by 4 bases and J by 1 base, with 17 bases left in between. Germline assignment: CDR1 MNHNS and CDR2 SASEGT. This CDR3 region has 17 residues. CDR3 in DNA: TGTGCCAGCAGTGCGTTAAATATGAGGAAATCCTACAATGAGCAGTTCTTC. This translates into CASSALNMRKSYNEQFF.

This rearrangement joins TRBV10-3 to TRBJ2-7; a possible D gene is TRBD2 (6 bases). This CDR3 spans 12 amino acids. Between the trimmed V and J ends, which lost 10 bases and 4 bases, there was a span of 14 bases. CDR1 is ENHRY, CDR2 SYGVKD, per germline. CDR3: CATSRGIYEQYF. CDR3 DNA sequence: TGTGCCACCTCACGGGGGATATACGAGCAGTACTTC.

DNA of the CDR3: TGCAGTACACTCCGGGACACCGACGAGCAGTACTTC. It translates to CSTLRDTDEQYF. The chain is built from TRBV20-1 and TRBJ2-7; maybe TRBD1 (6 bases). The CDR3 has 12 amino acids. Trimming stripped 8 bases from V and 5 bases from J, with 16 bases between. Germline assignment: CDR1 DFQATT and CDR2 SNEGSKA (reference sequence).

In this sample, this clonotype turned up a few times. Here the CDR3 DNA reads TGTGCCACCCGGGGTACCCCCTCCTACAATGAGCAGTTCTTC. This translates into CATRGTPSYNEQFF. The chain has TRBV24-1 and TRBJ2-1; D is perhaps TRBD2 (5 bases). CDR1 is KGHDR, CDR2 SFDVKD, per germline. The CDR3 has 14 amino acids. V lost 9 bases to trimming and J lost 0 bases, with 11 bases between them.

This chain links TRBV7-5 with TRBJ2-1; TRBD1 was called by the table and not checked on the DNA. TRBV7-5 is marked as a pseudogene. The CDR3 length is 17 residues. This chain's CDR3 is CFSASCHGDRAYNEQFF. CDR3 nucleotides: TGTTTCTCTGCCAGCTGCCACGGGGACAGGGCCTACAATGAGCAGTTCTTC.

This clonotype showed up just a few times. This chain joins TRBV11-2 and TRBJ2-5, with 7 bases that match TRBD2. Germline V gene data show CDR1 as SGHAT and CDR2 as FQNNGV. There are 13 residues in the CDR3. J lost 5 bases, V lost 4 bases, and 4 bases had no gene match. DNA for the CDR3: TGTGCCAGCAGCTCGGGTAGCGGGGAGACCCAGTACTTC. Translating it yields CASSSGSGETQYF.

This clonotype has a handful of counts. The gene calls are TRBV28 and TRBJ1-1; D is uncertain. Germline CDR1 MDHEN, CDR2 SYDVKM. This CDR3 spans 11 amino acids. Trimming took off 7 bases at V and 6 bases at J, with 9 bases between the two ends. Here the CDR3 reads CASTIRSEAFF. CDR3 sequence (DNA): TGTGCCAGCACCATCAGGTCTGAAGCTTTCTTT.

The V call is TRBV20-1, the J call TRBJ2-1; D perhaps matches TRBD2 (6 bases). CDR3 size: 14 residues. Germline assignment: CDR1 DFQATT and CDR2 SNEGSKA (reference sequence). V was cut by 0 bases and J by 10 bases, with 16 bases left in between. The CDR3 coding sequence is TGCAGTGCTAGAGAGGGAGGCCCGACGGGGGAGCAGTTCTTC. The encoded protein is CSAREGGPTGEQFF.

The rearrangement uses TRBV7-3 and TRBJ2-2; possibly TRBD2 for D (6 bases). The V end lost 3 bases, the J end lost 5 bases, and 13 bases lay between the germline ends. Germline CDR1 is SGHTA and CDR2 is FQGTGA. CDR3 length: 15 residues. For the CDR3, the DNA is TGTGCCAGCAGCTTGAACCCCCGGGGGACCGGGGAGCTGTTTTTT. Amino acid sequence: CASSLNPRGTGELFF.

This clonotype was recorded a few times. The chain couples TRBV3-1 to TRBJ2-4; perhaps TRBD2 as D (6 bases). The CDR3 is made up of 14 amino acids. Trimming shortened V by 0 bases and J by 12 bases, and 15 bases separated the two germline ends. Per germline, CDR1 LGHDT and CDR2 YNNKEL (reference sequence). In DNA form, the CDR3 reads TGTGCCAGCAGCCAAGATACGATGGCGGGGACTCAGTACTTC. It specifies CASSQDTMAGTQYF.

The J gene is TRBJ2-1, the V gene TRBV15; 10 positions match TRBD1. The V segment lost 9 bases and the J segment 3 bases; nucleotides outside the gene matches: 5. CDR1 and CDR2 from the germline V gene are LNHNV and YYDKDF (reference sequence). The CDR3 has 14 residues. The CDR3 loop reads CATGGQGFYNEQFF. Written as DNA, the CDR3 is TGTGCCACTGGGGGACAGGGGTTCTACAATGAGCAGTTCTTC.

In its sample, this clonotype was seen many times. This chain links TRBV28 with TRBJ2-3; 8 bases agree with TRBD1. Trimming removed 8 bases from V and 11 bases from J; junction bases left unmatched: 18. Germline CDR1 MDHEN, CDR2 SYDVKM. The CDR3 is made up of 15 amino acids. CDR3 bases: TGTGCCAGCGCCACTCCGGGACAGGCCAAAACCCTGCAGTATTTT. Its protein product is CASATPGQAKTLQYF.

There are a few counts of this clonotype. This chain joins TRBV6-2 or TRBV6-3 and TRBJ2-7, with 9 bases matching TRBD2. Losses at the gene ends were 4 bases for V and 6 bases for J; bases not matched to a gene: 4. Germline-derived CDR1 and CDR2 are MNHEY and SVGEGT. This CDR3 is 13 amino acids long. The CDR3 region is CASSWSGRPEQYF. The CDR3 nucleotides read TGTGCCAGCAGTTGGAGCGGGAGGCCCGAGCAGTACTTC.

The chain links TRBV7-9 to TRBJ2-7, with 7 bases that match TRBD1. V lost 5 bases, J lost 2 bases, and 9 bases stayed unmatched. CDR3 length: 15 amino acids. The germline V gene encodes CDR1 SEHNR and CDR2 FQNEAQ (reference sequence). CDR3 bases: TGTGCCAGCAGCCCACACGAGGGGACAGCCTACGAGCAGTACTTC. It yields the protein CASSPHEGTAYEQYF.

The table lists this clonotype with many counts. The CDR3, as DNA: TGTGCCAGCAGCTTAAGGGAGGGCCATGGGACAGATACGCAGTATTTT. Its translation: CASSLREGHGTDTQYF. The rearrangement joins TRBV7-9 to TRBJ2-3; TRBD2 matches 7 bases. Per the germline V gene, CDR1 is SEHNR and CDR2 is FQNEAQ (reference sequence). The CDR3 consists of 16 residues. The trim removed 2 bases at V and 3 bases at J, leaving 8 bases unmatched.

This chain links TRBV4-2 with TRBJ2-7; 9 positions agree with TRBD1. Germline V gene sequence: CDR1 LGHNA, CDR2 YNFKEQ. There are 16 residues in the CDR3. V lost 1 base, J lost 1 base, and 5 bases stayed unmatched. The CDR3 reads CASSQVGDRVSYEQYF. CDR3 in DNA: TGTGCCAGCAGCCAAGTCGGGGACAGGGTTTCCTACGAGCAGTACTTC.

The chain uses TRBV25-1 and TRBJ1-1; 8 bases are shared with TRBD1. Germline V gene data show CDR1 as MGHDK and CDR2 as SYGVNS. This CDR3 has 18 amino acids. Trimming took 3 bases from V and 1 from J; bases not matched to a gene: 13. The CDR3 here is CASSDPGHETGANTEAFF. The DNA for the CDR3 is TGTGCCAGCAGTGACCCCGGACACGAGACAGGGGCGAACACTGAAGCTTTCTTT.

This clonotype has more than one count but fewer than ten. The chain links TRBV20-1 to TRBJ2-1; 9 positions agree with TRBD2. After removal of 3 bases from V and 6 bases from J, the junction contained 9 bases not matched to a gene. Germline CDR1 and CDR2: DFQATT and SNEGSKA (reference sequence). The length of the CDR3 is 15 residues. CDR3 nucleotide sequence: TGCAGTGCTAGGAGGGGAGGCGGGGGGGCCAATGAGCAGTTCTTC. The encoded protein is CSARRGGGGANEQFF.